Listed below are T cell receptor beta chains from one sample, sequenced in a study of blood T cells in healthy people across ages. TCRdb passed the 5' RACE reads through MiXCR, listing each CDR3 protein once. The sample includes just under 550,000 distinct CDR3 sequences, less than 25% of them seen just once. In addition, the sample was reused for a study of T cells of mothers and their children.

Sequenced: blood. The receptors come from a boy younger than 18 in good health. Each CDR3 is given with its conserved first and last residue. D genes are given only for firm matches. Not all rows give a size; the values are once, few, many and, for expanded clones, a class.

V	size	J	D	DNA	CDR3
TRBV12-3/TRBV12-4	few	TRBJ2-1	TRBD2	TGTGCCAGCAGTTCGAGCGGGAGGGCCGGTGAGCAGTTCTTC	CASSSSGRAGEQFF
TRBV20-1	few	TRBJ2-7	TRBD1	TGCAGTGCAACCGGGACAGCCTACGAGCAGTACTTC	CSATGTAYEQYF
TRBV27	.	TRBJ2-5	.	TGTGCCAGCAGTTCTCTTCAAGGACGAGCGGAGACCCAGTACTTC	CASSSLQGRAETQYF
TRBV12-3/TRBV12-4	few	TRBJ1-1	.	TGTGCCAGCAGTCTACAGCTGAACACTGAAGCTTTCTTT	CASSLQLNTEAFF
TRBV19	.	TRBJ1-2	.	TGTGCCAGTAGTATAGGGGCGAATGGCTACACCTTC	CASSIGANGYTF
TRBV20-1	.	TRBJ2-5	.	TGCAGTGCTAGAGCTCCCCCTGAGACCCAGTACTTC	CSARAPPETQYF
TRBV7-2	.	TRBJ2-3	.	TGTGCCAGCAGCTTAGAGTCTCAACCTAGCACAGATACGCAGTATTTT	CASSLESQPSTDTQYF
TRBV7-3	many	TRBJ2-7	.	TGTGCCAGCAGCTTATACTCGGGCTCCGAGCAGTACTTC	CASSLYSGSEQYF
TRBV6-6	.	TRBJ2-7	TRBD1	TGTGCCAGCAGTTGGAATCGGGACAGGGGGGGCGACGAGCAGTACTTC	CASSWNRDRGGDEQYF
TRBV4-1	few	TRBJ1-2	.	TGCGCCAGCAGCCAACGCGGGGGGGCCGATGGCTACACCTTC	CASSQRGGADGYTF
TRBV24-1	few	TRBJ2-1	.	TGTGCCACCAGTGATACGTGGGGTCAGGGCAATGAGCAGTTCTTC	CATSDTWGQGNEQFF
TRBV29-1	.	TRBJ2-3	.	TGCAGCGTTGGAAGACTAGTGGACACAGATACGCAGTATTTT	CSVGRLVDTDTQYF
TRBV6-5	.	TRBJ1-4	TRBD1	TGTGCCAGCAGTTACGTTCGGACAGGGGGGAATGAAAAACTGTTTTTT	CASSYVRTGGNEKLFF
TRBV12-3/TRBV12-4	.	TRBJ2-2	.	TGTGCCAGCAGTGTGAACCCTACCGGGGAGCTGTTTTTT	CASSVNPTGELFF
TRBV9	few	TRBJ1-4	.	TGTGCCAGCACCCCAGGAGGGGTTGGTGAAAAACTGTTTTTT	CASTPGGVGEKLFF
TRBV11-2	few	TRBJ2-5	.	TGTGCCAGCAGCTTAGGTTTTGACGGCAGGGAAGAGACCCAGTACTTC	CASSLGFDGREETQYF
TRBV7-2	.	TRBJ2-6	.	TGTGCCAGCAGCTTCGTAGGGGCTGGGGCCAACGTCCTGACTTTC	CASSFVGAGANVLTF
TRBV20-1	few	TRBJ1-5	.	TGCAGTGCTAGAGAGGAAGAATCGGGTCTCTGGCCCCAGCATTTT	CSAREEESGLWPQHF
TRBV29-1	few	TRBJ2-7	.	TGCAGCGTTGCAGGCGGCCAGACTAACTACGAGCAGTACTTC	CSVAGGQTNYEQYF
TRBV4-1	.	TRBJ2-5	.	TGCGCCAGCAGCCAAGAACAAGAGACCCAGTACTTC	CASSQEQETQYF
TRBV19	.	TRBJ1-1	TRBD1	TGTGCCAGTTCTATGGCGACAGGGCAGGCTGAAGCTTTCTTT	CASSMATGQAEAFF
TRBV4-3	.	TRBJ1-4	TRBD1	TGCGCCAGCAGCCCGGGGCCGGGACAGGGAGGGGAAAAACTGTTTTTT	CASSPGPGQGGEKLFF
TRBV2	.	TRBJ2-5	.	TGTGCCAGCAGTAATATCCAAGAGACCCAGTACTTC	CASSNIQETQYF
TRBV5-1	few	TRBJ1-2	.	TGCGCCAGCAGCGTAGGGGATGGCTACACCTTC	CASSVGDGYTF
TRBV7-2	.	TRBJ2-3	TRBD2	TGTGCCAGCAGCTTAAGCGGGATGGCGACGGATACGCAGTATTTT	CASSLSGMATDTQYF
TRBV9	.	TRBJ1-1	TRBD1	TGTGCCAGCAGCGTAGTGAGGGACAGAGCCATGAACACTGAAGCTTTCTTT	CASSVVRDRAMNTEAFF
TRBV27	.	TRBJ1-1	.	TGTGCCAGCAGCTCCCTCGCGGGGGCGGCGAACACTGAAGCTTTCTTT	CASSSLAGAANTEAFF
TRBV5-1	few	TRBJ2-6	.	TGCGCCAGCAGCTTGGATGTTCGGGTCCCTGGGGCCAACGTCCTGACTTTC	CASSLDVRVPGANVLTF
TRBV20-1	.	TRBJ2-3	TRBD2	TGCAGTGCTAGTGGGGCTAGCGGGAACGCAGATACGCAGTATTTT	CSASGASGNADTQYF
TRBV16	.	TRBJ1-4	TRBD1	TGTGCCAGCAGCCTGCCCGGGACAGGGGGAATTGAAAAACTGTTTTTT	CASSLPGTGGIEKLFF
TRBV12-3/TRBV12-4	.	TRBJ2-7	.	TGTGCCAGCAGTAAGGACACCTCCTACGAGCAGTACTTC	CASSKDTSYEQYF
TRBV7-8	many	TRBJ2-1	.	TGTGCCAGCAGCTTAGCGAGAAGCGTTAACAATGAGCAGTTCTTC	CASSLARSVNNEQFF
TRBV4-1	few	TRBJ2-1	TRBD2	TGCGCCAGCAGCCAAGCGTTTTGGGGACTAGTATCCAATGAGCAGTTCTTC	CASSQAFWGLVSNEQFF
TRBV12-3/TRBV12-4	.	TRBJ1-1	.	TGTGCCAGCAGCCACCGAAAGAACACTGAAGCTTTCTTT	CASSHRKNTEAFF
TRBV20-1	few	TRBJ2-5	TRBD2	TGCAGTGCTAGACCCCAGGGACTAGCGATTGAGACCCAGTACTTC	CSARPQGLAIETQYF
TRBV27	few	TRBJ1-4	.	TGTGCCAGTGGGGGGCTTAATGAAAAACTGTTTTTT	CASGGLNEKLFF
TRBV7-9	.	TRBJ2-1	.	TGTGCCAGCAGGGCGGGACTGGGCAATGAGCAGTTCTTC	CASRAGLGNEQFF
TRBV12-3/TRBV12-4	.	TRBJ2-1	TRBD1	TGTGCCAGCACCCCCAGAGTCGGGACAGGGTCCTCTGGGAATGAGCAGTTCTTC	CASTPRVGTGSSGNEQFF
TRBV15	few	TRBJ2-7	.	TGTGCCACCAGCAGAGTAGGACTTGACGTCTACGAGCAGTACTTC	CATSRVGLDVYEQYF
TRBV11-2	.	TRBJ2-1	TRBD1	TGTGCCAGCAGTTCATTGGGCGGACAGGTCCAGCAGTTCTTC	CASSSLGGQVQQFF
TRBV28	.	TRBJ2-1	TRBD2	TGTGCCAGCAGTGGACTAGCGGGAGGGGGCTACAATGAGCAGTTCTTC	CASSGLAGGGYNEQFF
TRBV12-3/TRBV12-4	.	TRBJ2-5	.	TGTGCCAGCAGTTATCCGGGGGAAGAGACCCGGTACTTC	CASSYPGEETRYF